This TCR beta chain was recovered during a study of neoadjuvant anti-PD-1 for oral cavity cancer. Background on the study: Most patients had three to four biweekly doses of 3 mg/kg nivolumab before resection.

This CDR3 contains 16 residues. From germline, CDR1 is MDHEN and CDR2 SYDVKM. V gave up 5 bases and J gave up 0 bases, with 17 bases separating them. Blood libraries mostly used 400 to 500 ng genomic DNA, six replicates each. Sequenced by immunoSEQ multiplex PCR; TCRdb stores in-frame clones only, minus some. Found here are about 72,000 clones, 70% to 90% of them singletons; the top ten hold 3% to 3.5%. The study's findings and limits: TCR analyses covered only a few patients per response group.

This sample's time point: after neoadjuvant nivolumab, at surgical resection. With respect to this clone: Antigen unknown.

The V gene is TRBV28, the J gene TRBJ2-7; the D gene is possibly TRBD2 (5 bases). This TCR came from a person aged 40-85 years with oral cavity squamous cell carcinoma. The material was PBMCs, obtained after nivolumab (anti-PD-1) treatment. CDR3 loop: CASSPWTGKSSYEQYF. In DNA form, the CDR3 reads TGTGCCAGCAGTCCGTGGACGGGGAAAAGCTCCTACGAGCAGTACTTC.